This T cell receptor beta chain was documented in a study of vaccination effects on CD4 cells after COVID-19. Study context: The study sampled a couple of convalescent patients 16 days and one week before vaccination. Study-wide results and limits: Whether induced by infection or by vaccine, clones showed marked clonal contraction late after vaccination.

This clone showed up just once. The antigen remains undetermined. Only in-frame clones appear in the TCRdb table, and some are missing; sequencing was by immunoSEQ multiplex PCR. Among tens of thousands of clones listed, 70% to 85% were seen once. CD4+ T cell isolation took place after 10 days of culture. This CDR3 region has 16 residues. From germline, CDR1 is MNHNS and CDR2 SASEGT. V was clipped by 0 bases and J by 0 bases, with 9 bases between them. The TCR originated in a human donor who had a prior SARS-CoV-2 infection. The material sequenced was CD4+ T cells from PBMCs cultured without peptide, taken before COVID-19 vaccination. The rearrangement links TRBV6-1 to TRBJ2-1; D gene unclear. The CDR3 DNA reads TGTGCCAGCAGTGAAGCGGGATCGAGCTCCTACAATGAGCAGTTCTTC. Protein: CASSEAGSSSYNEQFF.